The source of this T cell receptor (beta chain) is a study of CD8+ T cells in alopecia areata. The study, taken as a whole, reports: Scalp lesions, especially in alopecia totalis/universalis, had higher clonality than normal scalp. TCR sharing was clearer in mice than between patients, perhaps partly owing to patient HLA diversity.

About this clone: Antigen unknown.

Obtained from alopecia areata patients were lesional scalp punch biopsies along with peripheral blood. Sequencing relied on a cDNA template that was reverse transcribed from extracted RNA. The assay was immunoSEQ multiplex PCR, and TCRdb's table has in-frame clones only and misses some. The table lists approximately 150,000 clones, 40% to 55% of them singletons, with approximately 0.99% in the top ten. Germline V gives CDR1 SGHKS, CDR2 YYEKEE (reference sequence). The CDR3 is 11 amino acids. V dropped 2 bases and J dropped 4 bases, with 3 bases sitting between them. The gene calls are TRBV5-5 and TRBJ2-5; D gene ambiguous. The specimen was CD4+ T cells sorted from blood, collected at week 0. The receptor was isolated from a human donor with alopecia areata. CDR3 residues: CASSLAETQYF. The CDR3 coding sequence is TGTGCCAGCAGCTTAGCAGAGACCCAGTACTTC.